Listed here are 2 T cell receptor beta chains from one sample, sequenced in a study of blood T cells in healthy people across ages. Alongside a J-beta primer mix, a sample-barcoded 5' primer served in a second PCR lasting about 7 to 12 cycles. TCRdb analysed the 5' RACE reads with MiXCR anew, one entry per CDR3 protein. The repertoire holds almost 1 million distinct CDR3 sequences, roughly 51% seen once, with about a fifth in the top ten. The sample taken for sequencing was blood. These TCRs come from a woman between 55 and 75 years old in good health.

The rearrangement links TRBV20-1 to TRBJ2-3; 10 nucleotides align to TRBD2. The length of the CDR3 is 17 residues. V dropped 3 bases and J dropped 1; count of bases not matched to a gene: 10. Germline CDR1 is DFQATT and CDR2 is SNEGSKA (reference sequence). DNA for the CDR3: TGCAGTGCTAGTAAGCGGGAGGGGGCTACTCGCACAGATACGCAGTATTTT. This translates into CSASKREGATRTDTQYF.

Only a few counts were recorded for this clonotype. The chain carries TRBV7-3 and TRBJ2-4, with D unclear. The DNA end is a closer match to TRBJ2-5, so the J assignment may be wrong. This CDR3 has 16 residues. Per germline, CDR1 SGHTA and CDR2 FQGTGA. CDR3 nucleotide sequence: TGTGCCAGCAGCCCGCAAAGGACCATCGAGAGGGAGACCCAGTACTTC. Amino acids: CASSPQRTIERETQYF.